This TCR beta chain was recorded in a study of shared clonotypes between healthy human individuals. Findings of the study overall: Naive subsets, compared against memory subsets, generally had larger estimated richness values.

Looked up from germline, CDR1 is SEHNR and CDR2 is FQNEAQ (reference sequence). Trimming took off 5 bases at V and 1 base at J, with 8 bases between the two ends. This CDR3 has 13 residues. Clones were read by immunoSEQ multiplex PCR, and TCRdb kept only the in-frame ones, dropping some. The table has around 1,000,000 clones, approximately 75% seen once. Remarks on this clone: Its matching antigen is unknown. The same CDR3 arises from other DNA sequences in this sample as well.

The sequence derives from a man aged 18 to 29 in good health. Some clones in this sample may be carry-over from other donors' samples. What was sequenced was memory CD4+ T cells from PBMCs. Described subset: CD45RA-negative fraction. The V call is TRBV7-9, the J call TRBJ1-1; D remains ambiguous. CDR3 residues: CASSLESNTEAFF. DNA for the CDR3: TGTGCCAGCAGCCTGGAGTCGAACACTGAAGCTTTCTTT.